The present T cell receptor beta chain was sequenced within a study of shared clonotypes between healthy human individuals. For the study at large: Plates per donor: three CD4 naive, three CD4 memory, two CD8 naive, one CD8 memory.

The assay was immunoSEQ multiplex PCR, and TCRdb's table has in-frame clones only and misses some. Here the sample spans 2 million to 2.5 million clones, approximately 90% being singletons. Germline CDR1 reads SGHDN; CDR2 reads FVKESK. The CDR3 has 18 amino acids. The V segment lost 0 bases and the J segment 5 bases; nucleotides outside the gene matches: 12. The V call is TRBV14, the J call TRBJ2-2; 7 bases match TRBD2. This sequence was found in a man younger than 30 in good health. Some clones in this sample may be carry-over from other donors' samples. Sequenced: naive CD4+ T cells from PBMCs. The sample's subset: CD45RA+ positively selected. The CDR3 reads CASSQERLAPPRTGELFF. The CDR3 DNA reads TGTGCCAGCAGCCAAGAGAGACTAGCCCCACCGAGGACCGGGGAGCTGTTTTTT.